One sample yielded the 32 T cell receptor beta chains listed below, sequenced in a study of vaccination effects on CD4 cells after COVID-19 (dated by TCRdb to between 2020 and 2023). No cognate antigen is known for these TCRs. After about 10 days of culture, CD4+ T cells were isolated with the EasySep CD4+ T cell isolation kit. Two doses of either the BNT162b2 or the mRNA-1273 mRNA SARS-CoV-2 vaccine were administered to participants. Library preparation employed the immunoSEQ multiplex PCR assay. The source is immuneACCESS, and TCRdb retained only in-frame sequences with V and J called. Part of the clones is not carried over; for the studies checked, unresolved V genes explain less than half of this, and the remainder is unexplained. This sample is represented by 70,000 or so clones; nearly 75% of them were singletons. The ten top clones hold about 2% of the sample. Material: CD4+ T cells from PBMCs cultured without peptide, obtained after COVID-19 vaccination. These receptors were taken from a human donor who received a COVID-19 vaccine.

A single count supports this clone. The chain recombines TRBV6-6 with TRBJ1-5, with unresolved D. This CDR3 is built from 13 residues. Per germline, CDR1 MNHNY and CDR2 SVGAGI (reference sequence). V shed 5 bases and J shed 0 bases, with 5 bases lying between them. In DNA, the CDR3 is TGTGCCAGCAGTGGACTTAGCAATCAGCCCCAGCATTTT. Translated, it gives CASSGLSNQPQHF.

This sequence joins TRBV2 and TRBJ2-7; the D is unclear. Germline V gene lookup returns CDR1 SNHLY and CDR2 FYNNEI. The V gene lost 6 bases and the J gene lost 0 bases, with 9 bases spanning the gap. The CDR3 totals 13 residues. The CDR3 bases are TGTGCCAGCAGGAGTCGTAGCTCCTACGAGCAGTACGTC. It specifies CASRSRSSYEQYV.

The chain links TRBV5-1 to TRBJ1-6, with TRBD1 as a possible D gene (6 bases). The V end lost 4 bases, the J end lost 4 bases, and 9 bases lay between the germline ends. CDR1 is SGHRS and CDR2 is YFSETQ in the germline V gene. The CDR3 consists of 14 residues. CDR3 sequence: CASSEQGYNSPLHF. CDR3 in DNA: TGCGCCAGCAGCGAACAGGGATATAATTCACCCCTCCACTTT. Based on the CDR3 plus reference TRBV5-1 and TRBJ1-6, the full variable domain is KAGVTQTPRYLIKTRGQQVTLSCSPISGHRSVSWYQQTPGQGLQFLFEYFSETQRNKGNFPGRFSGRQFSNSRSEMNVSTLELGDSALYLCASSEQGYNSPLHFGNGTRLTVT.

The J gene is TRBJ2-3, the V gene TRBV10-3; the match to TRBD2 covers 14 bases. J lost 2 bases, V lost 9 bases, and 13 bases had no gene match. Germline V gene data show CDR1 as ENHRY and CDR2 as SYGVKD. The CDR3 covers 18 residues. CDR3 loop: CAITAGTSGGPNTDTQYF. DNA of the CDR3: TGTGCCATTACCGCGGGGACTAGCGGGGGACCTAACACAGATACGCAGTATTTT.

This CDR3 reads CASSLATGLPGNTIYF. The CDR3 region has the DNA TGCGCCAGCAGCTTGGCCACGGGGCTGCCTGGAAACACCATATATTTT. The rearrangement uses TRBV5-1 and TRBJ1-3, with D possibly TRBD1 on 5 matching bases. The ends were cut back, 0 bases at V and 2 bases at J, with 12 bases in the middle. The germline V gene encodes CDR1 SGHRS and CDR2 YFSETQ. This CDR3 contains 16 residues.

The chain combines TRBV24-1 with TRBJ2-5; 7 nucleotides agree with TRBD2. This CDR3 comprises 17 residues. Germline trimming cut 0 bases from V and 0 bases from J; bases unmatched to any gene: 6. The germline V gene has CDR1 KGHDR and CDR2 SFDVKD. The CDR3 here is CATSDLRGVDYQETQYF. CDR3 in DNA: TGTGCCACCAGTGATTTGCGGGGGGTTGATTACCAAGAGACCCAGTACTTC.

The CDR3 is CATRISVDTKNIQYF. The CDR3 DNA sequence: TGTGCCACCAGAATTTCGGTGGATACCAAAAACATTCAGTACTTC. V gene TRBV24-1 combines with J gene TRBJ2-4; D is ambiguous. The V end lost 7 bases, the J end lost 2 bases, and 14 bases lay between the germline ends. Germline CDR1 KGHDR, CDR2 SFDVKD. The CDR3 totals 15 residues.

The chain couples TRBV27 to TRBJ2-1; D may be TRBD2 (7 bases). Germline V gives CDR1 MNHEY, CDR2 SMNVEV (reference sequence). CDR3 length equals 14 residues. Trimming pared 6 bases from V and 10 bases from J, leaving 19 bases between. Here the CDR3 DNA reads TGTGCCAGCAGACGGGGGGCAACTCCGCAAGAGCAGTTCTTC. It codes for CASRRGATPQEQFF.

This clone was observed once. This sequence joins TRBV24-1 and TRBJ2-1; no clear D gene. The CDR3 spans 14 residues. Germline V gene sequence: CDR1 KGHDR, CDR2 SFDVKD. Trimming took off 3 bases at V and 5 bases at J, with 10 bases between the two ends. The CDR3 nucleotides are TGTGCCACCAGTGATCGGAGCAGAAACAATGAGCAGTTCTTC. This sequence encodes CATSDRSRNNEQFF.

This chain uses TRBV7-3 with TRBJ2-1, with no clear D. CDR3 length: 13 amino acids. Germline-derived CDR1 and CDR2 are SGHTA and FQGTGA. Deletions cut 5 bases from V and 8 bases from J, with 13 bases between. The CDR3 coding sequence is TGTGCCAGCAGCCGCCCCCCTCGGTATGAGCAGTTCTTC. This gives the protein CASSRPPRYEQFF.

The chain has TRBV6-2 or TRBV6-3 and TRBJ1-5; D gene unclear. CDR3 length equals 16 residues. CDR1 and CDR2 from the germline V gene are MNHEY and SVGEGT. With 0 bases removed from V and 1 base from J, the gap between germline ends came to 10 bases. CDR3 sequence: CASSYSVWGSNQPQHF. CDR3 nucleotides: TGTGCCAGCAGTTACTCCGTTTGGGGAAGCAATCAGCCCCAGCATTTT.

This sequence joins TRBV14 and TRBJ1-1; no firm D call. The CDR3 runs 14 residues. CDR1 is SGHDN and CDR2 is FVKESK in the germline V gene. V shed 1 base and J shed 4 bases, with 10 bases lying between them. CDR3 in amino acids: CASSQGVMVTEAFF. The CDR3 nucleotides read TGTGCCAGCAGCCAAGGAGTGATGGTCACTGAAGCTTTCTTT.

This clone was counted a few times. The J gene is TRBJ1-2, the V gene TRBV5-1, with a tentative D call TRBD1 (5 bases). CDR3 size: 13 residues. Germline-derived CDR1 and CDR2 are SGHRS and YFSETQ. The V gene lost 2 bases and the J gene lost 4 bases, with 9 bases spanning the gap. The CDR3 loop is CASSLGVSYGYTF. In nucleotides, the CDR3 is TGCGCCAGCAGCTTAGGGGTTTCCTATGGCTACACCTTC. Variable domain in full (rest from reference TRBV5-1 and TRBJ1-2): KAGVTQTPRYLIKTRGQQVTLSCSPISGHRSVSWYQQTPGQGLQFLFEYFSETQRNKGNFPGRFSGRQFSNSRSEMNVSTLELGDSALYLCASSLGVSYGYTFGSGTRLTVV.

The V gene is TRBV7-2, the J gene TRBJ2-5; maybe TRBD2 (5 bases). The CDR3 is 14 residues long. Trimming left V 6 bases short and J 2 bases short, with 13 bases between. Germline values: CDR1 SGHTA, CDR2 FQGNSA. This chain's CDR3 is CASSLGGQQETQYF. CDR3 nucleotides: TGTGCCAGCAGTCTAGGAGGTCAGCAAGAGACCCAGTACTTC.

The chain couples TRBV5-1 to TRBJ2-5, with a possible D match to TRBD1 (5 bases). The CDR3 contains 14 residues. Trimming removed 0 bases at V and 3 bases at J, with 9 bases between. From germline, CDR1 is SGHRS and CDR2 YFSETQ. In DNA, the CDR3 is TGCGCCAGCAGCTTGGTGACAGCAAAAGAGACCCAGTACTTC. Protein sequence: CASSLVTAKETQYF.

This chain uses TRBV2 with TRBJ2-5; TRBD2 is a possible D gene (5 bases). The V gene's germline CDR1 is SNHLY and CDR2 FYNNEI. Trimming removed 6 bases from V and 7 bases from J, with 24 bases in between. The CDR3 extends over 16 amino acids. The CDR3 loop reads CASSATNDGSRGTQYF. The CDR3 DNA reads TGTGCCAGCAGCGCCACAAACGACGGGTCTCGGGGGACCCAGTACTTC.

This clone came up a few times. This chain connects TRBV6-4 to TRBJ2-3; D gene unclear. Trimming removed 6 bases at V and 2 bases at J, with 9 bases between. Germline loops: CDR1 MRHNA, CDR2 SNTAGT. The CDR3 is 13 residues long. As DNA, the CDR3 is TGTGCCAGCAGCGAGGATGCCACAGATACGCAGTATTTT. It yields the protein CASSEDATDTQYF.

This chain joins TRBV2 and TRBJ2-1, with 7 bases aligning to TRBD1. Germline lookup yields CDR1 SNHLY and CDR2 FYNNEI. The CDR3 loop spans 14 amino acids. With V trimmed by 6 bases and J by 5 bases, 7 bases remained unmatched. CDR3 amino acids: CASRDRAGNNEQFF. The CDR3, as DNA: TGTGCCAGCAGAGACAGGGCTGGAAACAATGAGCAGTTCTTC.

The CDR3 spells CASIEYGRAGSEQFF. In nucleotides, the CDR3 is TGTGCCAGCATAGAATACGGGAGGGCGGGAAGTGAGCAGTTCTTC. The genes are TRBV6-5 and TRBJ2-1; TRBD2 matches 8 bases. V shed 7 bases, J shed 9 bases, and the junction held 14 bases outside the gene matches. The CDR3 totals 15 residues. The germline V gene has CDR1 MNHEY and CDR2 SVGAGI.

V and J are TRBV12-3 or TRBV12-4 and TRBJ1-1; D remains unclear. The CDR3 spans 13 residues. Trimming took 7 bases from V and 1 from J, leaving 10 bases between them. This chain's CDR3 is CASKTQTNTEAFF. CDR3 DNA: TGTGCCAGCAAGACGCAGACGAACACTGAAGCTTTCTTT.

The chain has TRBV18 and TRBJ1-1; TRBD1 is a possible D gene (5 bases). CDR3 length: 15 amino acids. The germline V gene has CDR1 KGHSH and CDR2 LQKENI. V lost 3 bases, J lost 3 bases, and 14 bases lay in between. CDR3 loop: CASSPPTLGDTEAFF. In DNA form, the CDR3 reads TGTGCCAGCTCACCCCCAACACTGGGGGACACTGAAGCTTTCTTT.

The chain recombines TRBV4-1 with TRBJ1-6, with TRBD1 matching 10 bases. CDR3 length: 16 amino acids. CDR1 and CDR2 from the germline V gene are MGHRA and YSYEKL. Trimming took 2 bases from V and 9 from J; bases not matched to a gene: 7. CDR3 region: CASSQPRRDRGSPLHF. In nucleotides, the CDR3 is TGCGCCAGCAGCCAACCTCGTAGGGACAGGGGTTCACCCCTCCACTTT.

The chain links TRBV28 to TRBJ1-5; tentatively, D is TRBD1 (5 bases). Germline CDR1 and CDR2: MDHEN and SYDVKM. The CDR3 is 14 amino acids. V was cut by 3 bases and J by 7 bases, with 13 bases left in between. The chain's CDR3 is CASSFVGAQQPQHF. The CDR3 DNA sequence: TGTGCCAGCAGTTTTGTTGGGGCTCAGCAGCCCCAGCATTTT.

The V and J genes are TRBV19 and TRBJ2-3, with 12 bases that match TRBD2. CDR3 length: 17 residues. Germline CDR1 LNHDA, CDR2 SQIVND (reference sequence). The trim removed 4 bases at V and 0 bases at J, leaving 5 bases unmatched. The CDR3, as DNA: TGTGCCAGTAGTAGGGGACTAGCGGGTCCTAGCACAGATACGCAGTATTTT. This codes for CASSRGLAGPSTDTQYF.

The chain uses TRBV20-1 and TRBJ2-5; TRBD2 agrees at 7 bases. The CDR3 has 13 amino acids. Trimming removed 3 bases from V and 1 base from J; junction bases left unmatched: 2. Germline V CDR1 and CDR2: DFQATT, SNEGSKA (reference sequence). In nucleotides, the CDR3 is TGCAGTGCTAGTCCGGGGGGCCAAGAGACCCAGTACTTC. Protein sequence: CSASPGGQETQYF.

The chain links TRBV27 to TRBJ2-3; 11 bases align to TRBD2. In germline, CDR1 is MNHEY, CDR2 SMNVEV (reference sequence). There are 16 residues in the CDR3. J gave up 2 bases and V 4 bases, and 5 bases lay outside the gene matches. The CDR3 reads CASSSGLAVSTDTQYF. CDR3 nucleotide sequence: TGTGCCAGCAGTTCGGGACTAGCGGTCTCCACAGATACGCAGTATTTT.

This sequence joins TRBV5-5 and TRBJ1-2; maybe TRBD1 (5 bases). Germline V CDR1 and CDR2: SGHKS, YYEKEE (reference sequence). This CDR3 contains 13 residues. V lost 0 bases and J 7 bases, leaving 10 bases between the germline ends. The CDR3 DNA reads as TGTGCCAGCAGCTTGGGGGGGACGTCTGGCTACACCTTC. This codes for CASSLGGTSGYTF.

This clone has a single count. The CDR3 region is CASSLSGAKNIQYF. Written as DNA, the CDR3 is TGCGCCAGCAGCTTGTCCGGAGCCAAAAACATTCAGTACTTC. The V gene is TRBV5-1, the J gene TRBJ2-4; D gene uncertain. Trimming left V 1 base short and J 0 bases short, with 5 bases between. This CDR3 has 14 amino acids. The germline V gene has CDR1 SGHRS and CDR2 YFSETQ.

This rearrangement joins TRBV5-1 to TRBJ1-1, with 7 bases identical to TRBD1. V lost 0 bases and J lost 3; bases outside the gene matches: 5. Germline V gene lookup returns CDR1 SGHRS and CDR2 YFSETQ. The CDR3 is 15 amino acids. In nucleotides, the CDR3 is TGCGCCAGCAGCTTGGGGCCAGGGGGTGACACTGAAGCTTTCTTT. Translation: CASSLGPGGDTEAFF.

The chain uses TRBV6-2 or TRBV6-3 and TRBJ1-1; the match to TRBD1 covers 9 bases. CDR1 MNHEY and CDR2 SVGEGT come from the germline V gene. V was clipped by 5 bases and J by 1 base; unmatched bases: 2. CDR3 length equals 14 residues. CDR3 amino acids: CASSVTGGNTEAFF. CDR3 DNA: TGTGCCAGCAGTGTGACAGGGGGGAACACTGAAGCTTTCTTT.

The V and J genes are TRBV29-1 and TRBJ1-4, with a weak D call TRBD1 (6 bases). The CDR3 totals 13 residues. Germline values: CDR1 SQVTM, CDR2 ANQGSEA. Trimming took 6 bases from V and 2 from J, leaving 10 bases between them. CDR3 coding DNA: TGCAGCGTAAAACAGGGCACTAATGAAAAACTGTTTTTT. This gives the protein CSVKQGTNEKLFF.

V usage is TRBV7-8 and J usage is TRBJ1-3; D gene unclear. The CDR3 has 14 amino acids. The germline V gene has CDR1 SGHVS and CDR2 FQNEAQ. The V end was cut by 5 bases, the J end by 0 bases, with 8 bases between. CDR3 residues: CASSPGSSGNTIYF. CDR3 sequence (DNA): TGTGCCAGCAGCCCCGGGAGCTCTGGAAACACCATATATTTT. The whole variable domain, filled in from reference TRBV7-8 and TRBJ1-3, reads GAGVSQSPRYKVAKRGQDVALRCDPISGHVSLFWYQQALGQGPEFLTYFQNEAQLDKSGLPSDRFFAERPEGSVSTLKIQRTQQEDSAVYLCASSPGSSGNTIYFGEGSWLTVV.